The rows below give T cell receptor beta chains drawn from one sample of a study of CD8+CD57+ T cells in acquired aplastic anemia. TCRdb re-called the reads through MiXCR, storing one row per CDR3 protein. The table includes 200,000 to 300,000 distinct CDR3 sequences, around 82% detected once. The sample taken for sequencing was sorted CD4+, CD8+, or CD8+CD57+ T cells (not recorded which) from PBMCs. These receptors originate from a human donor with aplastic anemia. CDR3s include the opening cysteine and the closing phenylalanine or tryptophan. The order of the fields is V gene, J gene, CDR3 protein.

>TRBV11-2|TRBJ2-7
CASSQGALASHEQYF
>TRBV7-9|TRBJ1-2
CAGRLAGGYTF
>TRBV7-3|TRBJ1-2
CASSLQQGTYGYTF
>TRBV7-9|.
CASSSATGNEAFF
>TRBV24-1|.
CATMSGQDQYF
>TRBV7-6|TRBJ1-6
CASTLGRGPSGPHF
>TRBV7-8|TRBJ2-2
CASSLRGGPDTQYLFF
>TRBV15|TRBJ2-1
CASSWGSENNEQFF
>TRBV7-9|TRBJ2-3
CASSFEGSGETQYF
>TRBV7-2|TRBJ1-1
CASSLDLTDNTEAFF
>TRBV7-2|TRBJ2-3
CASSFGADTQYF
>TRBV2|TRBJ2-3
CDRTGLTTDTQYF
>TRBV7-8|TRBJ2-5
CASSASGTWGETKYF
>TRBV2|TRBJ2-5
CASSDPNTNQSHETQYF
>TRBV19|TRBJ2-1
CASSIPSSGWSDEQFF
>TRBV2|TRBJ2-3
CASGVAGTDTTQYF
>TRBV15|TRBJ2-6
CATSRDGSGSWGANVLTF
>TRBV7-9|TRBJ2-3
CASSFASATGTSSF
>TRBV7-2|TRBJ1-2
CASSQPPGAYGYTF
>TRBV7-3|TRBJ1-1
CASSFASGKTTDTFF
>TRBV29-1|TRBJ1-2
CSAMTAIYGYTF
>TRBV7-9|TRBJ2-3
CASSPRAGGRVTQQYF
>TRBV7-8|TRBJ2-1
CASSLAGGNGRDEQFF
>TRBV5-6|TRBJ2-1
CASSLARRAYNEQFF
>TRBV2|TRBJ1-1
CASGDGGTDTRYFDPVF